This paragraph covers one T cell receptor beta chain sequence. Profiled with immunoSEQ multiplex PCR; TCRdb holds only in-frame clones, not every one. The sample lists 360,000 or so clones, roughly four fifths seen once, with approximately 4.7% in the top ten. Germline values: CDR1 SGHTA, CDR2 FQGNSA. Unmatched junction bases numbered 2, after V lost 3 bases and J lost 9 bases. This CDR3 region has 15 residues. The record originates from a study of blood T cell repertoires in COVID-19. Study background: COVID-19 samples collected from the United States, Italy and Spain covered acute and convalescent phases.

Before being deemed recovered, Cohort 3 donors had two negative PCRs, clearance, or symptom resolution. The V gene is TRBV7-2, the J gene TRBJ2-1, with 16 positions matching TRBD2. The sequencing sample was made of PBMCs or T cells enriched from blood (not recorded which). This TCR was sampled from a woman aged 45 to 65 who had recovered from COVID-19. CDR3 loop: CASSFGTSGRGEQFF. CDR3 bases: TGTGCCAGCAGCTTCGGGACTAGCGGGAGGGGTGAGCAGTTCTTC.